This entry is about one TCR beta chain. The antigen remains undetermined. TCRdb keeps only in-frame clones here, not all; method: immunoSEQ multiplex PCR. The sample shows about 36,000 clones, approximately 80% of them seen only once. The data are from a study of CD4 T cells in relation to SARS-CoV-2 and coronaviruses. The CDR3 runs to 14 residues. V gave up 4 bases and J gave up 7 bases; unmatched junction bases: 3. CDR1 and CDR2 from the germline V gene are SGHRS and YFSETQ. The material sequenced was memory CD4+ T cells from PBMCs, cultured in vitro. This sequence was found in an adult with COVID-19. The chain uses TRBV5-1 and TRBJ1-4, with 11 bases aligning to TRBD1. This CDR3 is CASSAGTGGEKLFF. The CDR3 DNA reads as TGCGCCAGCAGCGCCGGGACAGGGGGTGAAAAACTGTTTTTT. Full variable domain (missing parts from reference TRBV5-1 and TRBJ1-4): KAGVTQTPRYLIKTRGQQVTLSCSPISGHRSVSWYQQTPGQGLQFLFEYFSETQRNKGNFPGRFSGRQFSNSRSEMNVSTLELGDSALYLCASSAGTGGEKLFFGSGTQLSVL.